This T cell receptor beta chain was recovered during a study of blood T cell repertoires in COVID-19. The CDR3 has 14 amino acids. Germline CDR1 reads LNHDA; CDR2 reads SQIVND (reference sequence). V was clipped by 3 bases and J by 7 bases, with 15 bases between them. The assay was immunoSEQ multiplex PCR, and TCRdb's table has in-frame clones only and misses some. The repertoire consists of 150,000 to 200,000 clones, with 88% occurring once and the leading ten covering roughly 5.6%. The chain has TRBV19 and TRBJ2-5; D perhaps matches TRBD2 (6 bases). This receptor was obtained from a man aged 35 to 55 with active or convalescent COVID-19. Sequences were obtained from peripheral blood. The DNA for the CDR3 is TGTGCCAGTAGTATCGGGTGGAAGGAGGGGACCCAGTACTTC. Protein product: CASSIGWKEGTQYF.